These T cell receptor beta chains were read from a single sample in a study of T cells in Graves' hyperthyroidism and ophthalmopathy. MiXCR, run by TCRdb on the multiplex PCR reads, gives a single entry per CDR3 protein. Counted here are roughly 300,000 distinct CDR3 sequences, 18% occurring once; the ten biggest clones make up about half. Sample: blood. The origin of the receptors is a woman in her 50s with Graves' hyperthyroidism. Both conserved end residues are part of each CDR3. The D gene is left open where the match is weak. Clone size, where shown, is once, few, many, or a class for clones that have expanded.

CDR3 length: 11; J gene: TRBJ2-5; D gene: TRBD2; clone size: NA; V gene: TRBV24-1; CDR3 protein: CATGGGETQYF; CDR3 DNA: TGTGCCACCGGGGGGGGGGAGACCCAGTACTTC
CDR3 length: 13; J gene: TRBJ1-2; D gene: NA; clone size: NA; V gene: TRBV10-3; CDR3 protein: CAISDTKDYGYTF; CDR3 DNA: TGTGCCATCAGTGATACGAAAGACTATGGCTACACCTTC
CDR3 length: 15; J gene: TRBJ2-1; D gene: TRBD2; clone size: many; V gene: TRBV11-2; CDR3 protein: CASSLGLAGANEQFF; CDR3 DNA: TGTGCCAGCAGCTTAGGACTAGCGGGAGCCAATGAGCAGTTCTTC
CDR3 length: 15; J gene: TRBJ2-1; D gene: NA; clone size: many; V gene: TRBV10-3; CDR3 protein: CAISVTSAIGNEQFF; CDR3 DNA: TGTGCCATCAGCGTAACTTCGGCGATTGGGAATGAGCAGTTCTTC
CDR3 length: 15; J gene: TRBJ1-5; D gene: NA; clone size: few; V gene: TRBV19; CDR3 protein: CASSPGHQGNQPQHF; CDR3 DNA: TGTGCCAGTAGTCCCGGGCACCAAGGCAATCAGCCCCAGCATTTT
CDR3 length: 14; J gene: TRBJ1-1; D gene: NA; clone size: NA; V gene: TRBV6-5; CDR3 protein: CASSYEAVNTEAFF; CDR3 DNA: TGTGCCAGCAGTTACGAGGCCGTGAACACTGAAGCTTTCTTT
CDR3 length: 12; J gene: TRBJ2-1; D gene: NA; clone size: few; V gene: TRBV2; CDR3 protein: CASSGTTYEQFF; CDR3 DNA: TGTGCCAGCAGTGGGACTACGTATGAGCAGTTCTTC
CDR3 length: 11; J gene: TRBJ2-7; D gene: TRBD2; clone size: NA; V gene: TRBV30; CDR3 protein: CAWQRGYEQYF; CDR3 DNA: TGTGCCTGGCAGCGGGGTTACGAGCAGTACTTC
CDR3 length: 14; J gene: TRBJ2-5; D gene: TRBD2; clone size: NA; V gene: TRBV6-1; CDR3 protein: CASSPIGEGETQYF; CDR3 DNA: TGTGCCAGCAGCCCGATCGGGGAGGGGGAGACCCAGTACTTC
CDR3 length: 13; J gene: TRBJ2-1; D gene: NA; clone size: NA; V gene: TRBV7-9; CDR3 protein: CASSLGWDNEQFF; CDR3 DNA: TGTGCCAGCAGCTTAGGGTGGGACAATGAGCAGTTCTTC
CDR3 length: 15; J gene: TRBJ2-1; D gene: TRBD2; clone size: many; V gene: TRBV7-8; CDR3 protein: CASSLGLAGGLEQFF; CDR3 DNA: TGTGCCAGCAGCCTAGGACTAGCGGGAGGTCTTGAGCAGTTCTTC
CDR3 length: 15; J gene: TRBJ1-5; D gene: TRBD1; clone size: few; V gene: TRBV30; CDR3 protein: CAWNAGQGINQPQHF; CDR3 DNA: TGTGCCTGGAACGCGGGACAGGGTATCAATCAGCCCCAGCATTTT
CDR3 length: 17; J gene: TRBJ2-1; D gene: TRBD2; clone size: many; V gene: TRBV5-1; CDR3 protein: CASSYYGTSGGGNEQFF; CDR3 DNA: TGCGCCAGCAGCTATTACGGGACTAGCGGGGGTGGGAATGAGCAGTTCTTC
CDR3 length: 15; J gene: TRBJ2-5; D gene: NA; clone size: many; V gene: TRBV18; CDR3 protein: CASSSMNGLQETQYF; CDR3 DNA: TGTGCCAGCTCATCGATGAACGGGTTGCAAGAGACCCAGTACTTC
CDR3 length: 12; J gene: TRBJ2-3; D gene: NA; clone size: NA; V gene: TRBV30; CDR3 protein: CAWSADRDTQYF; CDR3 DNA: TGTGCCTGGAGCGCAGATAGGGATACGCAGTATTTT
CDR3 length: 12; J gene: TRBJ1-2; D gene: NA; clone size: NA; V gene: TRBV27; CDR3 protein: CASRTPLGGYTF; CDR3 DNA: TGTGCCAGCAGAACCCCTCTAGGTGGCTACACCTTC
CDR3 length: 16; J gene: TRBJ2-2; D gene: NA; clone size: few; V gene: TRBV7-3; CDR3 protein: CASSLRGPGNTGELFF; CDR3 DNA: TGTGCCAGCAGCTTAAGGGGGCCGGGGAACACCGGGGAGCTGTTTTTT
CDR3 length: 15; J gene: TRBJ1-1; D gene: NA; clone size: many; V gene: TRBV6-1; CDR3 protein: CASSEGGHMNTEAFF; CDR3 DNA: TGTGCCAGCAGCGAGGGCGGGCACATGAACACTGAAGCTTTCTTT
CDR3 length: 13; J gene: TRBJ1-1; D gene: TRBD1; clone size: NA; V gene: TRBV29-1; CDR3 protein: CIGTGGAGTEAFF; CDR3 DNA: TGCATTGGGACAGGGGGCGCCGGCACTGAAGCTTTCTTT
CDR3 length: 16; J gene: TRBJ2-1; D gene: NA; clone size: NA; V gene: TRBV3-1; CDR3 protein: CASSQGPLQGGGKQFF; CDR3 DNA: TGTGCCAGCAGCCAAGGCCCGTTACAGGGAGGAGGGAAGCAGTTCTTC
CDR3 length: 15; J gene: TRBJ1-1; D gene: TRBD1; clone size: many; V gene: TRBV7-8; CDR3 protein: CASSSGGTVNTEAFF; CDR3 DNA: TGTGCCAGCAGCTCCGGTGGGACAGTGAACACTGAAGCTTTCTTT
CDR3 length: 16; J gene: TRBJ2-7; D gene: NA; clone size: NA; V gene: TRBV12-5; CDR3 protein: CASGFRATPYSYEQYF; CDR3 DNA: TGTGCTAGTGGTTTTCGAGCAACACCTTACTCCTACGAGCAGTACTTC
CDR3 length: 16; J gene: TRBJ2-5; D gene: NA; clone size: NA; V gene: TRBV6-1; CDR3 protein: CASSPDFGTAEETQYF; CDR3 DNA: TGTGCCAGCAGTCCCGACTTTGGGACGGCTGAAGAGACCCAGTACTTC
CDR3 length: 15; J gene: TRBJ1-2; D gene: TRBD1; clone size: few; V gene: TRBV6-1; CDR3 protein: CASSRGQGNTYGYTF; CDR3 DNA: TGTGCCAGCAGTAGAGGACAGGGTAACACCTATGGCTACACCTTC
CDR3 length: 14; J gene: TRBJ2-5; D gene: TRBD2; clone size: few; V gene: TRBV7-9; CDR3 protein: CASSLLAGDRTQYF; CDR3 DNA: TGTGCCAGCAGCTTGCTAGCGGGAGATCGGACCCAGTACTTC
CDR3 length: 13; J gene: TRBJ2-5; D gene: NA; clone size: many; V gene: TRBV20-1; CDR3 protein: CSARDRDLETQYF; CDR3 DNA: TGCAGTGCTAGAGACCGGGACTTAGAGACCCAGTACTTC
CDR3 length: 15; J gene: TRBJ1-5; D gene: NA; clone size: NA; V gene: TRBV18; CDR3 protein: CASSPTRGEGQPQHF; CDR3 DNA: TGTGCCAGCTCACCAACGAGGGGTGAGGGGCAGCCCCAGCATTTT
CDR3 length: 12; J gene: TRBJ2-2; D gene: NA; clone size: few; V gene: TRBV4-1; CDR3 protein: CASSQVVGELFF; CDR3 DNA: TGCGCCAGCAGCCAAGTAGTTGGGGAGCTGTTTTTT
CDR3 length: 15; J gene: TRBJ2-3; D gene: TRBD2; clone size: NA; V gene: TRBV6-2/TRBV6-3; CDR3 protein: CASRSASGNTDTQYF; CDR3 DNA: TGTGCCAGCAGGTCGGCTAGCGGGAATACAGATACGCAGTATTTT
CDR3 length: 16; J gene: TRBJ2-1; D gene: TRBD2; clone size: many; V gene: TRBV28; CDR3 protein: CASSFSGRRSYNEQFF; CDR3 DNA: TGTGCCAGCAGTTTTAGCGGGAGAAGGTCCTACAATGAGCAGTTCTTC
CDR3 length: 14; J gene: TRBJ2-1; D gene: NA; clone size: many; V gene: TRBV20-1; CDR3 protein: CSADRGADYNEQFF; CDR3 DNA: TGCAGTGCTGACCGGGGGGCCGATTACAATGAGCAGTTCTTC
CDR3 length: 15; J gene: TRBJ1-1; D gene: NA; clone size: many; V gene: TRBV18; CDR3 protein: CASSPGLTGNTEAFF; CDR3 DNA: TGTGCCAGCTCACCGGGGTTGACAGGGAACACTGAAGCTTTCTTT
CDR3 length: 14; J gene: TRBJ2-3; D gene: NA; clone size: many; V gene: TRBV28; CDR3 protein: CASSFTGESDTQYF; CDR3 DNA: TGTGCCAGCAGTTTTACGGGAGAGTCAGATACGCAGTATTTT
CDR3 length: 15; J gene: TRBJ2-2; D gene: NA; clone size: many; V gene: TRBV5-1; CDR3 protein: CASSLVTSNTGELFF; CDR3 DNA: TGCGCCAGCAGCTTGGTGACATCGAACACCGGGGAGCTGTTTTTT
CDR3 length: 13; J gene: TRBJ1-5; D gene: NA; clone size: few; V gene: TRBV10-3; CDR3 protein: CAISQQGGQPQHF; CDR3 DNA: TGTGCCATCAGCCAACAGGGAGGTCAGCCCCAGCATTTT
CDR3 length: 15; J gene: TRBJ1-1; D gene: NA; clone size: many; V gene: TRBV3-1; CDR3 protein: CASSQTGTLNTEAFF; CDR3 DNA: TGTGCCAGCAGCCAAACCGGGACATTGAACACTGAAGCTTTCTTT
CDR3 length: 12; J gene: TRBJ1-2; D gene: NA; clone size: NA; V gene: TRBV6-2/TRBV6-3; CDR3 protein: CASSYSMYGYTF; CDR3 DNA: TGTGCCAGCAGTTACTCGATGTATGGCTACACCTTC
CDR3 length: 15; J gene: TRBJ1-2; D gene: NA; clone size: NA; V gene: TRBV6-1; CDR3 protein: CASSGGTAANYGYTF; CDR3 DNA: TGTGCCAGCAGTGGCGGCACAGCAGCTAACTATGGCTACACCTTC
CDR3 length: 16; J gene: TRBJ2-1; D gene: TRBD1; clone size: few; V gene: TRBV5-1; CDR3 protein: CASSHGQGARSSEQFF; CDR3 DNA: TGCGCCAGCAGCCACGGACAGGGGGCGCGATCAAGTGAGCAGTTCTTC
CDR3 length: 14; J gene: TRBJ1-5; D gene: NA; clone size: once; V gene: TRBV19; CDR3 protein: CASKISPSNQPQHF; CDR3 DNA: TGTGCCAGTAAGATATCTCCCAGCAATCAGCCCCAGCATTTT
CDR3 length: 14; J gene: TRBJ2-3; D gene: TRBD1; clone size: NA; V gene: TRBV7-3; CDR3 protein: CASSLQGNTDTQYF; CDR3 DNA: TGTGCCAGCAGTTTACAGGGGAACACAGATACGCAGTATTTT
CDR3 length: 15; J gene: TRBJ2-3; D gene: TRBD2; clone size: many; V gene: TRBV28; CDR3 protein: CASSLPAGRSDTQYF; CDR3 DNA: TGTGCCAGCAGTTTGCCAGCGGGGAGATCAGATACGCAGTATTTT
CDR3 length: 16; J gene: TRBJ2-2; D gene: TRBD1; clone size: few; V gene: TRBV6-1; CDR3 protein: CASSSMTGGGPGELFF; CDR3 DNA: TGTGCCAGCAGTTCAATGACAGGGGGAGGTCCCGGGGAGCTGTTTTTT
CDR3 length: 15; J gene: TRBJ1-3; D gene: NA; clone size: few; V gene: TRBV4-2; CDR3 protein: CASSQERGAGNTIYF; CDR3 DNA: TGTGCCAGCAGCCAGGAACGGGGGGCTGGAAACACCATATATTTT
CDR3 length: 14; J gene: TRBJ1-2; D gene: NA; clone size: few; V gene: TRBV6-1; CDR3 protein: CASSAGGTFGTPPF; CDR3 DNA: TGTGCCAGCAGTGCTGGGGGGACTTTCGGCACTCCGCCCTTC
CDR3 length: 14; J gene: TRBJ1-2; D gene: NA; clone size: many; V gene: TRBV3-1; CDR3 protein: CASSQGTEDYGYTF; CDR3 DNA: TGTGCCAGCAGCCAAGGGACAGAGGACTATGGCTACACCTTC
CDR3 length: 14; J gene: TRBJ1-3; D gene: NA; clone size: NA; V gene: TRBV11-2; CDR3 protein: CASSLDHQGNTIYF; CDR3 DNA: TGTGCCAGCAGCTTAGATCATCAGGGAAACACCATATATTTT
CDR3 length: 15; J gene: TRBJ1-1; D gene: TRBD1; clone size: NA; V gene: TRBV2; CDR3 protein: CASSRDRGLMFEAFF; CDR3 DNA: TGTGCCAGCAGCCGGGACAGGGGGCTTATGTTTGAAGCTTTCTTT
CDR3 length: 15; J gene: TRBJ1-6; D gene: NA; clone size: few; V gene: TRBV11-2; CDR3 protein: CASSPIAGVGSPLHF; CDR3 DNA: TGTGCCAGCAGCCCTATTGCTGGGGTTGGTTCACCCCTCCACTTT
CDR3 length: 16; J gene: TRBJ2-2; D gene: NA; clone size: NA; V gene: TRBV6-1; CDR3 protein: CASSFLGQLNTGELFF; CDR3 DNA: TGTGCCAGCAGTTTTTTAGGACAACTGAACACCGGGGAGCTGTTTTTT
CDR3 length: 16; J gene: TRBJ2-4; D gene: TRBD2; clone size: few; V gene: TRBV12-3/TRBV12-4; CDR3 protein: CASSPSGGAAKNIQYF; CDR3 DNA: TGTGCCAGCAGCCCAAGCGGGGGGGCGGCCAAAAACATTCAGTACTTC